The T cell receptor (beta chain) under discussion was sequenced for a study of Graves' ophthalmopathy and Graves' hyperthyroidism. The CDR3 loop spans 13 amino acids. The germline V gene has CDR1 DFQATT and CDR2 SNEGSKA (reference sequence). The J segment lost 6 bases and the V segment lost 6 bases, leaving 10 bases of the junction unmatched. There are many counts of this clonotype. Its antigen is unknown. RNA transcripts were the template, and TCR beta CDR3 regions were amplified from them. HTBI-primed first-round RT-PCR preceded second-round multiplex PCR. MiXCR, applied by TCRdb to the multiplex PCR reads, yields one record per CDR3 protein. This table holds 400,000 or so distinct CDR3 sequences, about 16% found once. Study-wide findings and caveats: The 13-signature model separated ophthalmopathy from stable hyperthyroidism at 85% to 90% sensitivity and around 81% specificity. Blood also contained most of the expanded thyroid clonotypes above 0.001 frequency.

Other autoimmune diseases, uncontrolled infections, pregnancy or lactation led to the exclusion of patients. The diagnosis combined clinical symptoms, thyroxine, TRAb, thyroid ultrasound and orbital computed tomography scans. The source is a woman under 30 with stable Graves' hyperthyroidism. Material: peripheral blood. The chain joins TRBV20-1 to TRBJ2-7, with 8 bases fitting TRBD1. The DNA of the CDR3 is TGCAGTGCGGGGCCGGACAGGGATCGCGAGCAGTACTTC. Translation: CSAGPDRDREQYF.